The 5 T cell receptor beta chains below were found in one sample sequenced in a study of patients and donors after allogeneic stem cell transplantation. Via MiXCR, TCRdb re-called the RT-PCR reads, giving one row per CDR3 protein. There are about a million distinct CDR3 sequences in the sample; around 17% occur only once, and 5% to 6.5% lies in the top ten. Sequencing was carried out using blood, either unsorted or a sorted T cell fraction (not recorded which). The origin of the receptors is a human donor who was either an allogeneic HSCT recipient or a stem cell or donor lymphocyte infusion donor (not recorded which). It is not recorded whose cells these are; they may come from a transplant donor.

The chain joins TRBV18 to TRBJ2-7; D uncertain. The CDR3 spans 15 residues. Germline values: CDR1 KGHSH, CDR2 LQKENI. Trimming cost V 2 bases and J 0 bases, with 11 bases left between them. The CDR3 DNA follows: TGTGCCAGCTCACCATGGGCGGCCCTCTCCTACGAGCAGTACTTC. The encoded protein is CASSPWAALSYEQYF.

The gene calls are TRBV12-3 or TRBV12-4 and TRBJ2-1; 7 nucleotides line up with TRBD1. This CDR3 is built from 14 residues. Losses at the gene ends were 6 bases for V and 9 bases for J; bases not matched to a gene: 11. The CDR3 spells CASRTTGLICEQFF. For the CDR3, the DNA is TGTGCCAGCAGGACGACAGGGCTGATCTGTGAGCAGTTCTTC.

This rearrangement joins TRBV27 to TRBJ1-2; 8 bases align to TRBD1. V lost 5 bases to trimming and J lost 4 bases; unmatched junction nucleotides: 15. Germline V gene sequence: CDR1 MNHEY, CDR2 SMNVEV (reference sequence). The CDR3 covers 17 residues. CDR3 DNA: TGTGCCAGCAGTCGCAGCCAAGCCGGGACAGGTTCCTATGGCTACACCTTC. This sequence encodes CASSRSQAGTGSYGYTF.

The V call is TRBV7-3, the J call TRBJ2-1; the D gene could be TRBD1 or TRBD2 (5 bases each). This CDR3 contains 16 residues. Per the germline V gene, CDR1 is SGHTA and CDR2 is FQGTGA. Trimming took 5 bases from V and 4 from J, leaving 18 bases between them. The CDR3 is CASSLTGTTPYNEQFF. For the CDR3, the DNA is TGTGCCAGCAGCCTTACCGGGACCACCCCTTACAATGAGCAGTTCTTC.

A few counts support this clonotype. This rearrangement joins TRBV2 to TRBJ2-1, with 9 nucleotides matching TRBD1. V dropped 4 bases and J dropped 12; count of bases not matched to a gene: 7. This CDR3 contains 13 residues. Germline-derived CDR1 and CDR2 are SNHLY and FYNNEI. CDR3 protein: CASSGRDRVRQFF. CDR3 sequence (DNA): TGTGCCAGCAGTGGACGGGACAGGGTACGGCAGTTCTTC. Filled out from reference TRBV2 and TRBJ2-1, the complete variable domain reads EPEVTQTPSHQVTQMGQEVILRCVPISNHLYFYWYRQILGQKVEFLVSFYNNEISEKSEIFDDQFSVERPDGSNFTLKIRSTKLEDSAMYFCASSGRDRVRQFFGPGTRLTVL.